Each of the 18 T cell receptor beta chains below was sequenced from the same sample in a study of T cell responses to AZD1222 COVID-19 vaccine. Here immunoSEQ multiplex PCR was the method, and the copy in TCRdb shows in-frame clones only, minus some. The sample carries about 110,000 clones, approximately 89% recorded once. The sample in question was peripheral blood, obtained on day 0 of MenACWY control vaccination. The receptors were sampled from an adult in good health.

The genes are TRBV5-6 and TRBJ1-1; perhaps TRBD1 as D (5 bases). CDR1 and CDR2 from the germline V gene are SGHDT and YYEEEE. V was clipped by 5 bases and J by 1 base, with 15 bases between them. The CDR3 runs to 15 residues. The CDR3 sequence is CASRGVGRGNTEAFF. CDR3 in DNA: TGTGCCAGCAGAGGGGTGGGTAGGGGGAACACTGAAGCTTTCTTT.

This rearrangement joins TRBV5-5 to TRBJ2-2; a weak D match, TRBD1 (6 bases). Germline V gene lookup returns CDR1 SGHKS and CDR2 YYEKEE (reference sequence). This CDR3 contains 19 residues. Trimming stripped 0 bases from V and 0 bases from J, with 18 bases between. The CDR3 sequence is CASSLAPGQQGSNTGELFF. In nucleotides, the CDR3 is TGTGCCAGCAGCTTGGCCCCCGGACAACAGGGTTCGAACACCGGGGAGCTGTTTTTT. Together with reference TRBV5-5 and TRBJ2-2, the CDR3 gives the full variable domain: DAGVTQSPTHLIKTRGQQVTLRCSPISGHKSVSWYQQVLGQGPQFIFQYYEKEERGRGNFPDRFSARQFPNYSSELNVNALLLGDSALYLCASSLAPGQQGSNTGELFFGEGSRLTVL.

This chain uses TRBV5-5 with TRBJ2-1, with 11 bases that match TRBD2. Germline-derived CDR1 and CDR2 are SGHKS and YYEKEE (reference sequence). V shed 4 bases and J 9 bases; nucleotides not matched to a gene: 12. This CDR3 comprises 16 residues. The CDR3 DNA is TGTGCCAGCAGCCCCGGTAGGGCTAGCGGGGGGCCTGAGCAGTTCTTC. Its protein product is CASSPGRASGGPEQFF.

V and J are TRBV5-1 and TRBJ1-6; 9 bases are a match to TRBD1. The CDR3 covers 16 residues. After removal of 4 bases from V and 6 bases from J, the junction contained 8 bases not matched to a gene. Germline V gene lookup returns CDR1 SGHRS and CDR2 YFSETQ. The CDR3 nucleotides are TGCGCCAGCAGCGTATTACAGGGGGCTGGTAATTCACCCCTCCACTTT. Translated, it gives CASSVLQGAGNSPLHF.

This clone showed up just once. The V and J genes are TRBV6-5 and TRBJ2-5; a possible D gene is TRBD1 (7 bases). Germline V CDR1 and CDR2: MNHEY, SVGAGI. With 8 bases removed from V and 5 bases from J, the gap between germline ends came to 21 bases. The CDR3 runs to 15 residues. CDR3 in amino acids: CASGVGGGAGETQYF. The CDR3 nucleotides read TGTGCCAGCGGCGTAGGAGGGGGCGCGGGGGAGACCCAGTACTTC.

The chain joins TRBV5-4 to TRBJ2-7; 12 bases fit TRBD2. The CDR3 is 15 amino acids. Trimming cost V 4 bases and J 3 bases; bases outside gene matches: 5. CDR1 and CDR2 from the germline V gene are SGHNT and YYREEE (reference sequence). The chain's CDR3 is CASSLTSGGDYEQYF. The CDR3 DNA is TGTGCCAGCAGCCTGACTAGCGGGGGAGACTACGAGCAGTACTTC.

The chain has TRBV19 and TRBJ2-7, with D hard to call. This CDR3 is built from 13 residues. With 3 bases removed from V and 4 bases from J, the gap between germline ends came to 10 bases. CDR1 and CDR2 from the germline V gene are LNHDA and SQIVND (reference sequence). This CDR3 reads CASSIVPSYEQYF. The CDR3 nucleotides are TGTGCCAGTAGTATCGTTCCTTCGTACGAGCAGTACTTC.

The gene calls are TRBV4-2 and TRBJ2-5; either TRBD1 or TRBD2 may supply D (7 bases each). The CDR3 length is 16 residues. Germline values: CDR1 LGHNA, CDR2 YNFKEQ. V gave up 0 bases and J gave up 4 bases, with 15 bases separating them. CDR3 DNA sequence: TGTGCCAGCAGCCAAGATGCAGGGGGGGTGAGAGAGACCCAGTACTTC. This codes for CASSQDAGGVRETQYF.

The chain combines TRBV7-9 with TRBJ1-3; D is unresolved. V was cut by 0 bases and J by 2 bases, with 11 bases left in between. CDR1 and CDR2 from the germline V gene are SEHNR and FQNEAQ (reference sequence). This CDR3 region has 16 residues. The CDR3: CASSLASTLPGNTIYF. The CDR3 nucleotides read TGTGCCAGCAGCTTAGCCTCGACACTCCCTGGAAACACCATATATTTT.

This chain connects TRBV7-9 to TRBJ2-7, with unresolved D. The CDR3 has 13 residues. Trimming pared 0 bases from V and 3 bases from J, leaving 6 bases between. CDR1 is SEHNR and CDR2 is FQNEAQ in the germline V gene (reference sequence). Here the CDR3 reads CASSLAGNYEQYF. The CDR3 coding sequence is TGTGCCAGCAGCTTAGCTGGCAACTACGAGCAGTACTTC.

The chain carries TRBV28 and TRBJ2-7, with a weak D call TRBD1 (5 bases). The CDR3 loop spans 15 amino acids. Germline CDR1 and CDR2: MDHEN and SYDVKM. V shed 2 bases and J shed 3 bases, with 14 bases lying between them. CDR3 residues: CASSLQGKGYYEQYF. CDR3 nucleotides: TGTGCCAGCAGTTTACAGGGTAAGGGGTACTACGAGCAGTACTTC.

The chain recombines TRBV10-3 with TRBJ1-5, with D possibly being TRBD1 (5 bases). V dropped 3 bases and J dropped 2 bases, with 17 bases sitting between them. Germline-derived CDR1 and CDR2 are ENHRY and SYGVKD. The CDR3 extends over 17 amino acids. CDR3 residues: CAISEGQGKVGNQPQHF. The CDR3 DNA sequence: TGTGCCATCAGTGAAGGGCAGGGTAAAGTAGGCAATCAGCCCCAGCATTTT.

V gene TRBV3-1 (or the pseudogene TRBV3-2) combines with J gene TRBJ2-7; a possible D gene is TRBD2 (7 bases). The length of the CDR3 is 16 residues. V was clipped by 4 bases and J by 1 base, with 17 bases between them. Germline loops: CDR1 LGHDT, CDR2 YNNKEL (reference sequence). The CDR3 reads CASSPRRGGDSYEQYF. The CDR3 DNA follows: TGTGCCAGCAGCCCACGGAGGGGGGGAGATTCCTACGAGCAGTACTTC.

The chain links TRBV7-2 to TRBJ2-3; TRBD1 matches at 10 bases. V lost 5 bases to trimming and J lost 6 bases; unmatched junction nucleotides: 5. The CDR3 is 14 residues long. The germline V gene encodes CDR1 SGHTA and CDR2 FQGNSA. The CDR3: CASSTRTGGDTQYF. In DNA form, the CDR3 reads TGTGCCAGCAGCACCCGGACAGGGGGTGATACGCAGTATTTT.

The chain is built from TRBV11-2 and TRBJ2-1, with TRBD2 as a possible D gene (6 bases). Per the germline V gene, CDR1 is SGHAT and CDR2 is FQNNGV. The V gene lost 5 bases and the J gene lost 2 bases, with 16 bases spanning the gap. The CDR3 is 16 residues long. The CDR3 DNA follows: TGTGCCAGCAGCCCCCTCCCGGGGGTGACCTACAATGAGCAGTTCTTC. It is translated as CASSPLPGVTYNEQFF.

The rearrangement links TRBV7-2 to TRBJ2-1, with D hard to call. Deletions cut 0 bases from V and 4 bases from J, with 4 bases between. CDR3 length: 13 amino acids. Per germline, CDR1 SGHTA and CDR2 FQGNSA. As DNA, the CDR3 is TGTGCCAGCAGCTTAGCGCAATACAATGAGCAGTTCTTC. It encodes CASSLAQYNEQFF.

This clone showed up just once. The J gene is TRBJ2-1, the V gene TRBV9, with 9 bases identical to TRBD1. There are 15 residues in the CDR3. Germline assignment: CDR1 SGDLS and CDR2 YYNGEE. V lost 5 bases, J lost 4 bases, and 7 bases stayed unmatched. CDR3 coding DNA: TGTGCCAGCAGTCTAGGACAGGGGATATACAATGAGCAGTTCTTC. Translation gives CASSLGQGIYNEQFF.

The rearrangement uses TRBV30 and TRBJ2-1; D possibly uses TRBD1 or TRBD2 (6 bases each). The V and J ends lost 0 bases and 2 bases respectively, with 14 bases between them. This CDR3 is 16 amino acids long. Germline loops: CDR1 GTSNPN, CDR2 SVGIG (reference sequence). This CDR3 reads CAWSVSGAQAYNEQFF. DNA of the CDR3: TGTGCCTGGAGTGTATCGGGGGCGCAGGCCTACAATGAGCAGTTCTTC.